These T cell receptor beta chains were read from a single sample in a study of T cell repertoires in cytomegalovirus infection. TCRdb processed the reads anew with MiXCR; each CDR3 protein has one entry. The repertoire holds about 310,000 distinct CDR3 sequences, with 20% to 25% as singletons. These receptors have no identified antigens. The sequencing used cultured PBMCs, collected from culture after CMV antigen stimulation. All receptors come from a human donor in good health (CMV status not recorded). Some clones in this sample may be carry-over from other donors' samples. Each CDR3 is given with its conserved first and last residue. The D gene is left open where the match is weak. Not all rows give a size; the values are once, few, many and, for expanded clones, a class.

clone size,D gene,V gene,J gene,CDR3 protein,CDR3 DNA
many,TRBD1,TRBV7-8,TRBJ2-5,CASSPGQGYETQYF,TGTGCCAGCAGCCCCGGACAGGGGTACGAGACCCAGTACTTC
few,NA,TRBV7-9,TRBJ2-5,CASRPVETQYF,TGTGCCAGCAGGCCCGTAGAGACCCAGTACTTC
NA,NA,TRBV18,TRBJ1-1,CASSPSQVNEAFF,TGTGCCAGCTCCCCATCGCAGGTGAATGAAGCTTTCTTT
NA,TRBD1,TRBV7-2,TRBJ2-1,CASSLGGQDYNEQFF,TGTGCCAGCAGCTTAGGGGGACAGGACTACAATGAGCAGTTCTTC
NA,NA,TRBV6-5,TRBJ2-7,CASREYPREQYF,TGTGCCAGCCGCGAGTACCCACGCGAGCAGTACTTC
many,NA,TRBV7-9,TRBJ2-5,CASRRGQETQYF,TGTGCCAGCCGGAGGGGTCAAGAGACCCAGTACTTC
NA,NA,TRBV6-5,TRBJ2-2,CASSYSLLRSADTGELFF,TGTGCCAGCAGTTACTCCCTGTTGCGGTCGGCGGACACCGGGGAGCTGTTTTTT
NA,NA,TRBV5-6,TRBJ1-1,CASSLAQGINTEAFF,TGTGCCAGCAGCTTGGCTCAGGGTATAAACACTGAAGCTTTCTTT
NA,TRBD2,TRBV11-2,TRBJ2-2,CASIHRLRTSGTGELFF,TGTGCCAGCATCCACCGACTAAGGACTAGCGGCACCGGGGAGCTGTTTTTT
NA,TRBD2,TRBV4-3,TRBJ2-7,CASSQDIGLAGYEQYF,TGCGCCAGCAGCCAAGATATCGGGCTAGCGGGTTACGAGCAGTACTTC
NA,NA,TRBV7-9,TRBJ2-1,CASSPPSSYEQFF,TGTGCCAGCAGCCCCCCCTCTAGCTATGAGCAGTTCTTC
many,TRBD1,TRBV7-6,TRBJ2-2,CASSSLTGGDTGELFF,TGTGCCAGCAGCTCGCTCACAGGGGGCGACACCGGGGAGCTGTTTTTT
NA,NA,TRBV10-3,TRBJ2-5,CAISEAGQETQYF,TGTGCCATCAGTGAGGCAGGGCAAGAGACCCAGTACTTC
many,NA,TRBV4-3,TRBJ1-1,CASRRAWNTEAFF,TGCGCCAGCAGGCGGGCTTGGAACACTGAAGCTTTCTTT
NA,TRBD1,TRBV7-3,TRBJ2-3,CASSLRATGGTDDTQYF,TGTGCCAGCAGCTTAAGAGCGACAGGGGGCACGGATGATACGCAGTATTTT
many,NA,TRBV7-2,TRBJ2-1,CASRRIAGTQNEQFF,TGTGCCAGCAGACGAATTGCCGGGACTCAAAATGAGCAGTTCTTC
NA,TRBD2,TRBV7-9,TRBJ2-3,CASSFPAPAGLDTQYF,TGTGCCAGCAGCTTTCCGGCCCCAGCGGGATTGGATACGCAGTATTTT
NA,NA,TRBV12-3/TRBV12-4,TRBJ1-5,CASILGGSGNQPQHF,TGTGCCAGCATCCTGGGAGGGTCGGGGAATCAGCCCCAGCATTTT
many,NA,TRBV7-2,TRBJ2-7,CASSPGPSGAYEQYF,TGTGCCAGCAGCCCCGGGCCATCGGGGGCCTACGAGCAGTACTTC
few,NA,TRBV2,TRBJ2-1,CASLRSSYNEQFF,TGTGCCAGCCTACGGTCCTCCTACAATGAGCAGTTCTTC
NA,NA,TRBV29-1,TRBJ2-2,CSVAAFSTGELFF,TGCAGCGTTGCCGCCTTTAGCACCGGGGAGCTGTTTTTT
NA,TRBD1,TRBV27,TRBJ1-2,CASSSTGDNYGYTF,TGTGCCAGCAGTTCGACAGGGGACAACTATGGCTACACCTTC
few,NA,TRBV9,TRBJ1-6,CASSVDSGERIRNSPLHF,TGTGCCAGCAGCGTAGATAGTGGGGAGCGGATAAGGAATTCACCCCTCCACTTT
NA,TRBD2,TRBV3-1,TRBJ2-5,CASSQGQLAGDGETQYF,TGTGCCAGCAGCCAAGGGCAACTAGCGGGAGACGGCGAGACCCAGTACTTC
NA,NA,TRBV18,TRBJ2-3,CASSPGDGTDTQYF,TGTGCCAGCTCACCTGGCGACGGCACAGATACGCAGTATTTT
many,NA,TRBV28,TRBJ1-1,CASLRGVGKHTEAFF,TGTGCCAGTCTCCGGGGGGTGGGAAAGCACACTGAAGCTTTCTTT
NA,NA,TRBV20-1,TRBJ2-5,CSARRDKGTQYF,TGCAGTGCTAGAAGGGATAAGGGGACCCAGTACTTC
many,TRBD1,TRBV7-2,TRBJ1-1,CASSLGKIGTGRLTEAFF,TGTGCCAGCAGCTTAGGAAAGATCGGGACAGGGCGGTTAACTGAAGCTTTCTTT
NA,NA,TRBV7-3,TRBJ1-1,CASSLTASGRLTEAFF,TGTGCCAGCAGCTTAACGGCGTCGGGCAGGTTGACTGAAGCTTTCTTT
NA,TRBD2,TRBV12-3/TRBV12-4,TRBJ2-3,CASSHGGGGRLSTDTQYF,TGTGCCAGCAGTCATGGTGGCGGCGGGAGGCTAAGCACAGATACGCAGTATTTT
NA,NA,TRBV2,TRBJ2-3,CASSFRGFLTDTQYF,TGTGCCAGCAGTTTCCGGGGCTTTTTGACAGATACGCAGTATTTT
few,TRBD2,TRBV12-3/TRBV12-4,TRBJ2-2,CASNGRSASGRGTGELFF,TGTGCCAGCAATGGCCGAAGTGCTAGCGGGAGAGGAACCGGGGAGCTGTTTTTT
NA,NA,TRBV11-2,TRBJ2-6,CASRRSAGANVLTF,TGTGCCAGCCGGAGGTCAGCTGGGGCCAACGTCCTGACTTTC
NA,TRBD1,TRBV2,TRBJ2-1,CASGLGQGGNEQFF,TGTGCCAGCGGGCTGGGACAGGGCGGCAATGAGCAGTTCTTC
many,TRBD1,TRBV20-1,TRBJ1-5,CSATRATGLSPRINQPQHF,TGCAGTGCCACTAGGGCGACAGGGTTAAGCCCGAGAATCAATCAGCCCCAGCATTTT
NA,NA,TRBV12-3/TRBV12-4,TRBJ1-1,CASTGMLTEAFF,TGTGCCAGTACAGGGATGCTGACTGAAGCTTTCTTT
few,NA,TRBV6-6,TRBJ2-5,CASRDPGGALSQYF,TGTGCCAGCAGGGACCCGGGCGGAGCCCTCTCCCAGTACTTC
NA,NA,TRBV28,TRBJ1-2,CASSLLGGDGYTF,TGTGCCAGCAGTTTATTAGGAGGGGATGGCTACACCTTC
NA,TRBD1,TRBV6-2/TRBV6-3,TRBJ1-1,CASSYLSGTGEVAFF,TGTGCCAGCAGTTACTTATCCGGGACAGGGGAGGTGGCTTTCTTT
NA,NA,TRBV5-4,TRBJ2-7,CASSLDGLSGLEQYF,TGTGCCAGCAGCTTGGACGGTCTATCAGGGCTCGAGCAGTACTTC
few,NA,TRBV30,TRBJ2-3,CAWREGTGTDTQYF,TGTGCCTGGAGAGAGGGGACCGGCACAGATACGCAGTATTTT
NA,TRBD2,TRBV20-1,TRBJ2-1,CSARDRLAGEYEQFF,TGCAGTGCTAGAGATCGCCTAGCGGGAGAGTATGAGCAGTTCTTC
few,NA,TRBV12-3/TRBV12-4,TRBJ2-2,CASSLVAALNTGELFF,TGTGCCAGCAGTTTAGTAGCGGCACTGAACACCGGGGAGCTGTTTTTT
many,TRBD1,TRBV6-1,TRBJ2-2,CASSEGWKGATGELFF,TGTGCCAGCAGTGAGGGCTGGAAGGGGGCGACCGGGGAGCTGTTTTTT
many,NA,TRBV7-2,TRBJ2-3,CASSLLRSSTDTQYF,TGTGCCAGCAGCTTATTACGGTCTAGCACAGATACGCAGTATTTT
many,NA,TRBV7-9,TRBJ2-3,CASSPSLGDTQYF,TGTGCCAGCAGCCCCTCCCTAGGGGATACGCAGTATTTT
NA,NA,TRBV7-9,TRBJ1-1,CASSQRQVSPAEAFF,TGTGCCAGCAGCCAAAGACAGGTTTCCCCCGCTGAAGCTTTCTTT
NA,NA,TRBV6-5,TRBJ2-7,CASSDTPGASYEQYF,TGTGCCAGCAGTGACACCCCGGGGGCCTCCTACGAGCAGTACTTC
many,NA,TRBV19,TRBJ1-5,CASRLDAVNSNQPQHF,TGTGCCAGCCGTTTAGATGCAGTAAATAGCAATCAGCCCCAGCATTTT
NA,TRBD2,TRBV27,TRBJ2-2,CASSQRGGTGELFF,TGTGCCAGCAGTCAGCGGGGTGGCACCGGGGAGCTGTTTTTT
NA,NA,TRBV10-3,TRBJ2-1,CAISAWAGSSYNEQFF,TGTGCCATCAGTGCTTGGGCGGGTAGCTCCTACAATGAGCAGTTCTTC
NA,NA,TRBV6-2/TRBV6-3,TRBJ1-1,CASRPSGKDTEAFF,TGTGCCAGCAGGCCATCAGGGAAGGACACTGAAGCTTTCTTT
many,NA,TRBV7-2,TRBJ2-1,CASSFASNEQFF,TGTGCCAGCAGCTTCGCATCTAATGAGCAGTTCTTC
few,NA,TRBV6-2/TRBV6-3,TRBJ2-3,CASSYSLTDTQYF,TGTGCCAGCAGTTACTCCCTCACAGATACGCAGTATTTT
NA,TRBD1,TRBV10-2,TRBJ2-7,CASSQLTGGFIQQYF,TGCGCCAGCAGCCAATTGACAGGGGGCTTTATCCAGCAGTACTTC
few,NA,TRBV6-5,TRBJ2-1,CASSYPLGNEQFF,TGTGCCAGCAGTTACCCGCTAGGGAATGAGCAGTTCTTC
NA,TRBD2,TRBV27,TRBJ2-1,CATQLAGVPNEQFF,TGTGCCACCCAACTAGCGGGAGTACCCAATGAGCAGTTCTTC
few,NA,TRBV24-1,TRBJ2-3,CATSSGSTDTQYF,TGTGCCACCAGTTCCGGGTCCACAGATACGCAGTATTTT
NA,TRBD1,TRBV11-2,TRBJ2-7,CASSPRQGGYYEQYF,TGTGCCAGCAGCCCTCGACAGGGGGGCTACTACGAGCAGTACTTC
many,TRBD2,TRBV7-2,TRBJ2-3,CASSLARSGVSTDTQYF,TGTGCCAGCAGCTTAGCGAGGAGCGGGGTTAGCACAGATACGCAGTATTTT